This T cell receptor (beta chain) comes out of a study of neurological immune-mediated disorders. Study-wide results and limits: One related-CDR3 cluster, identified by phylogenetic grouping, held the repertoires of 18 of 34 multiple sclerosis patients and was a possible signature.

This clonotype was seen ten or more times. Its specificity is not known. TCRdb re-analysed the 5' RACE reads in MiXCR, keeping a single row per CDR3 protein. The sample yields about 33,000 distinct CDR3 sequences, roughly 1.6% seen once. The germline V gene encodes CDR1 SGHTA and CDR2 FQGNSA. CDR3 length equals 12 residues. Trimming stripped 5 bases from V and 10 bases from J, with 9 bases between. The chain uses TRBV7-2 and TRBJ1-6; D ambiguous. The specimen was PBMCs. The sequence came from a woman aged 30 to 39 with multiple sclerosis. The CDR3 nucleotides read TGTGCCAGCAGCCCCCAGCGGTCACCCCTCCACTTT. This translates into CASSPQRSPLHF.